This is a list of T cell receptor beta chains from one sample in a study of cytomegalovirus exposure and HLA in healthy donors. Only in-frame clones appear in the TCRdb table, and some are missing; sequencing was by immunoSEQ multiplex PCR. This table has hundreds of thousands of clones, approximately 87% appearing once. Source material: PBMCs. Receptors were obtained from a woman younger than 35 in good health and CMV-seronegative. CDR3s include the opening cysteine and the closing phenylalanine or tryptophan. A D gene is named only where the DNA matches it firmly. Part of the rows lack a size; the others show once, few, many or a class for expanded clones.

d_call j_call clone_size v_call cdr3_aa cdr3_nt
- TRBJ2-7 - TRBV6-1 CASSNPQAPYEQYF TGTGCCAGCAGTAACCCCCAGGCTCCCTACGAGCAGTACTTC
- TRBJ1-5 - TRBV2 CASSGRGGQPQHF TGTGCCAGCAGTGGCAGGGGAGGACAGCCCCAGCATTTT
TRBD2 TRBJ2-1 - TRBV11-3 CASSPGRASGYNEQFF TGTGCCAGCAGCCCAGGAAGGGCTAGCGGTTACAATGAGCAGTTCTTC
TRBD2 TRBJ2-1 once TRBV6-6 CASSAGLATYNEQFF TGTGCCAGCAGTGCTGGACTAGCGACCTACAATGAGCAGTTCTTC
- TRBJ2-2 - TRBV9 CASSVALTGELFF TGTGCCAGCAGCGTAGCTCTCACCGGGGAGCTGTTTTTT
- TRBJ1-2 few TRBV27 CASSITGFDYTF TGTGCCAGCAGTATAACAGGGTTCGACTACACCTTC
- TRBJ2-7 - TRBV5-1 CASSPGSYEQYF TGCGCCAGCAGCCCCGGGAGTTACGAGCAGTACTTC
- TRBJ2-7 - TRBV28 CASSFVGEQYF TGTGCCAGCAGTTTTGTAGGCGAGCAGTACTTC
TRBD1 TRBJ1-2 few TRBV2 CASQDRVNNYGYTF TGTGCCAGTCAGGACAGGGTTAATAACTATGGCTACACCTTC
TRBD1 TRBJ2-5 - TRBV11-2 CASKPYSDQGQGKETQYF TGTGCCAGCAAGCCCTATAGCGACCAGGGACAGGGAAAAGAGACCCAGTACTTC
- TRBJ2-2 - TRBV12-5 CASGLFGIGELFF TGTGCTAGTGGTTTGTTCGGGATAGGGGAGCTGTTTTTT
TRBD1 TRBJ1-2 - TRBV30 CAWSVGTGNYGYTF TGTGCCTGGAGTGTAGGGACAGGGAACTATGGCTACACCTTC
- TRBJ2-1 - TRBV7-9 CASSPQSNEQFF TGTGCCAGCAGCCCTCAGTCCAATGAGCAGTTCTTC
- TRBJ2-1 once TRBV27 CASRDGLSYNEQFF TGTGCCAGCAGGGACGGACTCTCCTACAATGAGCAGTTCTTC
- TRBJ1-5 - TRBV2 CASRQGVNQPQHF TGTGCCAGCAGACAGGGCGTCAATCAGCCCCAGCATTTT
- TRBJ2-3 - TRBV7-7 CASSLGSHTDTQYF TGTGCCAGCAGCTTGGGCAGCCACACAGATACGCAGTATTTT
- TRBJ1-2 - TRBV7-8 CASSPKRSEDYGYTF TGTGCCAGCAGCCCAAAGAGGTCGGAGGACTATGGCTACACCTTC
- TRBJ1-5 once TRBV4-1 CASSQPEYSNQPQHF TGCGCCAGCAGCCAACCAGAGTATAGCAATCAGCCCCAGCATTTT
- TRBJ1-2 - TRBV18 CASSRPPRASEGYTF TGTGCCAGCTCACGCCCTCCAAGGGCTAGTGAAGGCTACACCTTC
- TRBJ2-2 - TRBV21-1 CASSKAPLGQGAGTGELFF TGTGCCAGCAGCAAAGCCCCCTTAGGGCAGGGGGCGGGCACCGGGGAGCTGTTTTTT
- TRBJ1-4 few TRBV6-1 CASGGQGGEKLFF TGTGCCAGCGGGGGGCAGGGCGGTGAAAAACTGTTTTTT
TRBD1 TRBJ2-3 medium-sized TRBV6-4 CASSDGTGSTDTQYF TGTGCCAGCAGTGACGGGACAGGGAGCACAGATACGCAGTATTTT
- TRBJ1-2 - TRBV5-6 CASSLLSYYMSYTF TGTGCCAGCAGCCTCCTTTCTTACTACATGTCCTACACCTTC
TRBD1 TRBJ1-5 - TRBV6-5 CASSYTQGVSQPQHF TGTGCCAGCAGTTACACCCAGGGGGTCTCTCAGCCCCAGCATTTT
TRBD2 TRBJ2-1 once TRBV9 CASSVSGGGFNEQFF TGTGCCAGCAGCGTTAGCGGGGGTGGGTTCAATGAGCAGTTCTTC
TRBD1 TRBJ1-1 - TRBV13 CASSPTRDRGMNTEAFF TGTGCCAGCAGCCCTACCCGGGACAGGGGCATGAACACTGAAGCTTTCTTT
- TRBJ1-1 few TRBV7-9 CASSSQGLGTEAFF TGTGCCAGCAGCTCCCAGGGGCTAGGGACTGAAGCTTTCTTT
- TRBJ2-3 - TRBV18 CASSSLTASTDTQYF TGTGCCAGCTCAAGCCTAACGGCTAGCACAGATACGCAGTATTTT
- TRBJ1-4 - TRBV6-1 CASSVGEKLFF TGTGCCAGCAGTGTCGGTGAAAAACTGTTTTTT
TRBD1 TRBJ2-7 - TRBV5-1 CASSWAWDRGSYEQYF TGCGCCAGCAGCTGGGCCTGGGACAGGGGCTCCTACGAGCAGTACTTC
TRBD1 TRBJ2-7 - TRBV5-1 CASSTPGQGAYEQYF TGCGCCAGCAGCACCCCGGGACAGGGGGCCTACGAGCAGTACTTC
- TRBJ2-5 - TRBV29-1 CSVEDATHQETQYF TGCAGCGTTGAAGATGCTACTCACCAAGAGACCCAGTACTTC
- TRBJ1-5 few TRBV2 CASRWDGRNQPQHF TGTGCCAGCAGATGGGACGGTCGGAATCAGCCCCAGCATTTT
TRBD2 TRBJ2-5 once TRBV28 CASSSPGTSGRRETQYF TGTGCCAGCAGTTCCCCCGGGACTAGCGGGAGAAGGGAGACCCAGTACTTC
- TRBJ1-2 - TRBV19 CASSVNWRGDYGYTF TGTGCCAGTAGTGTCAATTGGCGGGGGGACTATGGCTACACCTTC
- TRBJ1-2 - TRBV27 CASSRTGYGYGYTF TGTGCCAGCAGTCGAACAGGGTATGGGTATGGCTACACCTTC
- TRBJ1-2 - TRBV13 CASSLPGLYGYTF TGTGCCAGCAGTCTCCCGGGCCTTTATGGCTACACCTTC
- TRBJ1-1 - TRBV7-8 CASSLRELSEAFF TGTGCCAGCAGCTTAAGGGAGCTAAGTGAAGCTTTCTTT
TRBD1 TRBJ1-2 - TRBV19 CASSTSGGRGYGYTF TGTGCCAGTAGCACGTCAGGGGGCCGTGGCTATGGCTACACCTTC
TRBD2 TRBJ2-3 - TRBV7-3 CASSLRPSGGTDTQYF TGTGCCAGCAGCTTACGTCCTAGCGGGGGGACAGATACGCAGTATTTT
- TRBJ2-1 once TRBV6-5 CASSPLHSYNEQFF TGTGCCAGCAGCCCGTTACACTCCTACAATGAGCAGTTCTTC
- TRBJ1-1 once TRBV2 CASSAQGVSEGPEAFF TGTGCCAGCAGTGCGCAGGGAGTTTCGGAGGGTCCTGAAGCTTTCTTT
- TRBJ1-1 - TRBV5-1 CASSAIVMGGMNTEAFF TGCGCCAGCAGCGCAATTGTTATGGGCGGGATGAACACTGAAGCTTTCTTT
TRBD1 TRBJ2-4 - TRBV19 CASSLPTGLIAKNIQYF TGTGCCAGTAGTCTCCCGACAGGGTTGATAGCCAAAAACATTCAGTACTTC
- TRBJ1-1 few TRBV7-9 CARDGGPNTEAFF TGTGCCCGGGATGGGGGGCCCAACACTGAAGCTTTCTTT
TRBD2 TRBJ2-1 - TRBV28 CASRGTVAGSYNEQFF TGTGCCAGCAGGGGGACTGTAGCGGGGTCATACAATGAGCAGTTCTTC